This T cell receptor (beta chain) was identified in a study of response to subunit inactivated influenza vaccine. V lost 0 bases, J lost 4 bases, and 7 bases lay in between. Germline lookup yields CDR1 LNHNV and CDR2 YYDKDF (reference sequence). CDR3 length equals 14 residues. Notes on the study in general: Seasonal influenza vaccination, on each occasion, was suggested by the authors to recruit few new T cells.

This clonotype was recorded a few times. Its cognate antigen is unknown. MiXCR, run by TCRdb on the RT-PCR reads, gives a single entry per CDR3 protein. Here the sample spans roughly 630,000 distinct CDR3 sequences, about 15% being singletons. The material sequenced was PBMCs from blood, taken approximately 15 days before vaccination. The chain carries TRBV15 and TRBJ2-1; D remains ambiguous. The source is a man aged 45-60 years who received an inactivated influenza vaccine. The CDR3, as DNA: TGTGCCACCAGCAGAGATGGGCATTACAATGAGCAGTTCTTC. It specifies CATSRDGHYNEQFF.